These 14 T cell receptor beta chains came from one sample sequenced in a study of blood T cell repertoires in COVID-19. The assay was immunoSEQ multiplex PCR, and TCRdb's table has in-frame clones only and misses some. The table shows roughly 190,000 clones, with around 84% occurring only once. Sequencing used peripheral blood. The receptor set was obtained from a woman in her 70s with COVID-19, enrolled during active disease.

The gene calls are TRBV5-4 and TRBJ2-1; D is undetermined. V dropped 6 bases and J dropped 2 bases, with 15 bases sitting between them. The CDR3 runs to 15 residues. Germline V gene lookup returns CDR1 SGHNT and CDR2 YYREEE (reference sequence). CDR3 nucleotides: TGTGCCAGCACCAACTCCTACGGAGCCTACAATGAGCAGTTCTTC. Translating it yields CASTNSYGAYNEQFF.

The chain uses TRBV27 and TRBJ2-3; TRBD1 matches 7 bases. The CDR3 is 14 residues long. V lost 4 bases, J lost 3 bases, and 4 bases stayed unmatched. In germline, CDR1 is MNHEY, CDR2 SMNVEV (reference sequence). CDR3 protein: CASSYDRETDTQYF. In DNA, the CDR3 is TGTGCCAGCAGTTACGACAGGGAGACAGATACGCAGTATTTT.

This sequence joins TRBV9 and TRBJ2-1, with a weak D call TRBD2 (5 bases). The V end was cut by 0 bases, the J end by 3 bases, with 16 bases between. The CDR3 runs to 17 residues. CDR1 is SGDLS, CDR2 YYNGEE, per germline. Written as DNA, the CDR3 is TGTGCCAGCAGCGTAGCTACAAGGCTAGCTGTCTACAATGAGCAGTTCTTC. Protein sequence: CASSVATRLAVYNEQFF.

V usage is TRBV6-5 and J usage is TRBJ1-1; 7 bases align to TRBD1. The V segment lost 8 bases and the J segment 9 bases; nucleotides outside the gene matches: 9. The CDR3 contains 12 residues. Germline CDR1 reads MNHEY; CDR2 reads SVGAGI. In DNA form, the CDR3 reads TGTGCCAGCCACTCGGGACAGCTAAAAGCTTTCTTT. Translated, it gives CASHSGQLKAFF.

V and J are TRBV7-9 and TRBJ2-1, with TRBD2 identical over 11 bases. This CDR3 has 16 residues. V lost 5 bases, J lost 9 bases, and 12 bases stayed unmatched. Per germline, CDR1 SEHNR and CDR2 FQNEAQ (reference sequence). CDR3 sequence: CASSPKLAGVATEQFF. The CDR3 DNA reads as TGTGCCAGCAGCCCAAAACTAGCGGGAGTGGCTACTGAGCAGTTCTTC.

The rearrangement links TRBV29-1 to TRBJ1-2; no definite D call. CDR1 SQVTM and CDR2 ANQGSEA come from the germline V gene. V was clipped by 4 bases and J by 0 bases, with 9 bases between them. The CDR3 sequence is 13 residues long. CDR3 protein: CSVVPASNYGYTF. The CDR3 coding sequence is TGCAGCGTTGTCCCCGCGTCTAACTATGGCTACACCTTC.

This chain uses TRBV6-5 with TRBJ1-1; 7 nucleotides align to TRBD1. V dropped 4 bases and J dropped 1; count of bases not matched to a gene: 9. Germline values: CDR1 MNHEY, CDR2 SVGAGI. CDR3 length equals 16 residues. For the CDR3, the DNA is TGTGCCAGCAGTTCGGGGGTGGGACAGCAGAACACTGAAGCTTTCTTT. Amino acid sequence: CASSSGVGQQNTEAFF.

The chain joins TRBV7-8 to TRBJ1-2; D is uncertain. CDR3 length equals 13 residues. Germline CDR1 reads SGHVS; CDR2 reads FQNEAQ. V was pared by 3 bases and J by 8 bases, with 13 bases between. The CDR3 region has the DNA TGTGCCAGCAGCTTTGGGCTGCGGGAGGGCTACACCTTC. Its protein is CASSFGLREGYTF.

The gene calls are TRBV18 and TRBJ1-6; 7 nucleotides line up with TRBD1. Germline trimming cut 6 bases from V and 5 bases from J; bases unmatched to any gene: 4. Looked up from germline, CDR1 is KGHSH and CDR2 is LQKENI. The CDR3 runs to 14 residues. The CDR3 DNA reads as TGTGCCAGCTCGGAGGGGGCCGATAATTCACCCCTCCACTTT. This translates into CASSEGADNSPLHF.

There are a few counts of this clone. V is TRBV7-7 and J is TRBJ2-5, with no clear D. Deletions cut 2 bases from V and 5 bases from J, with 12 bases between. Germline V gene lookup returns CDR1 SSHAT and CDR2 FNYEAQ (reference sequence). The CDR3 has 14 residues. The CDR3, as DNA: TGTGCCAGCAGCTTATCCCTAGGTGGGGAGACCCAGTACTTC. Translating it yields CASSLSLGGETQYF.

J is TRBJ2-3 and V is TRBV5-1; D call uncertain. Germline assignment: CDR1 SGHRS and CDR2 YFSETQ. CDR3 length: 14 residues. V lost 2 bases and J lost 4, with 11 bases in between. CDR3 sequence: CASSLQPNADTQYF. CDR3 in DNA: TGCGCCAGCAGCTTACAGCCTAACGCAGATACGCAGTATTTT. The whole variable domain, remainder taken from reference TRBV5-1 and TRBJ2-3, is KAGVTQTPRYLIKTRGQQVTLSCSPISGHRSVSWYQQTPGQGLQFLFEYFSETQRNKGNFPGRFSGRQFSNSRSEMNVSTLELGDSALYLCASSLQPNADTQYFGPGTRLTVL.

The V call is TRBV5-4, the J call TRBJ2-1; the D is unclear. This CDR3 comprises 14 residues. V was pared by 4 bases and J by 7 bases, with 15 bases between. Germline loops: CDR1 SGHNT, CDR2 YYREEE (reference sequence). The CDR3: CASSPEAFSNEQFF. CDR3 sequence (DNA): TGTGCCAGCAGCCCTGAGGCTTTTTCAAATGAGCAGTTCTTC. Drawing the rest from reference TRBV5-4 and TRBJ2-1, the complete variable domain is ETGVTQSPTHLIKTRGQQVTLRCSSQSGHNTVSWYQQALGQGPQFIFQYYREEENGRGNFPPRFSGLQFPNYSSELNVNALELDDSALYLCASSPEAFSNEQFFGPGTRLTVL.

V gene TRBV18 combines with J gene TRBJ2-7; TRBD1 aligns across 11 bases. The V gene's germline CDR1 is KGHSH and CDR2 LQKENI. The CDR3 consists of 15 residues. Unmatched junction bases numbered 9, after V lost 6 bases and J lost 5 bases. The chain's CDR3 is CASSPTGTGGNEQYF. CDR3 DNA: TGTGCCAGCTCGCCGACCGGGACAGGGGGGAACGAGCAGTACTTC.

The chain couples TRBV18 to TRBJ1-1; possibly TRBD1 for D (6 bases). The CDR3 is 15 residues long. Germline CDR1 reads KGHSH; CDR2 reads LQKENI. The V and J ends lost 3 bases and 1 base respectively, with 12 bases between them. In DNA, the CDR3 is TGTGCCAGCTCACCTAACAGGGATCGGAACACTGAAGCTTTCTTT. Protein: CASSPNRDRNTEAFF. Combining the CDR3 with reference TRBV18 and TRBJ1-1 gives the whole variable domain NAGVMQNPRHLVRRRGQEARLRCSPMKGHSHVYWYRQLPEEGLKFMVYLQKENIIDESGMPKERFSAEFPKEGPSILRIQQVVRGDSAAYFCASSPNRDRNTEAFFGQGTRLTVV.